This TCR beta chain was documented in a study of cytomegalovirus exposure and HLA in healthy donors. For the study at large: An earlier analysis identified 117 million unique TCR beta sequences in approximately 190 million T cells.

Healthy bone marrow donors made up the cohort. As for this clone: Its target is unknown.

Study outcomes and limitations: 164 TCR beta chains were listed as cytomegalovirus-associated. For most TCR beta V segments, an earlier analysis put the productive rate at about 90% or about 30% of the time.

The germline V gene encodes CDR1 SGHTA and CDR2 FQGNSA. After removal of 5 bases from V and 1 base from J, the junction contained 2 bases not matched to a gene. This CDR3 spans 14 amino acids. 13 Jbeta primers and 60 Vbeta primers were used for the PCR. Profiled with immunoSEQ multiplex PCR; TCRdb holds only in-frame clones, not every one. The data contain approximately 170,000 clones, roughly 77% of them singletons. V and J are TRBV7-2 and TRBJ1-5; 7 positions match TRBD1. The receptor was derived from a man aged 25 to 45 in good health and CMV-seropositive. The sequencing sample was made of PBMCs. As DNA, the CDR3 is TGTGCCAGCAGCCTACAGGGGAGCAATCAGCCCCAGCATTTT. Its protein product is CASSLQGSNQPQHF.